These 5 T cell receptor beta chains came from one sample sequenced in a study of T cell responses to AZD1222 COVID-19 vaccine. Repertoires were generated with immunoSEQ multiplex PCR, while TCRdb's copy carries only in-frame clones and drops some. The sample has about 130,000 clones; 70% to 90% are singletons. Sequencing used peripheral blood, obtained on day 0 of AZD1222 vaccination. The receptors come from an adult in good health.

The genes are TRBV18 and TRBJ1-1; unclear D gene. The germline V gene has CDR1 KGHSH and CDR2 LQKENI. CDR3 size: 13 residues. The V end was cut by 2 bases, the J end by 1 base, with 5 bases between. CDR3 loop: CASSPGENTEAFF. CDR3 nucleotides: TGTGCCAGCTCACCAGGGGAGAACACTGAAGCTTTCTTT.

The chain joins TRBV14 to TRBJ2-1; 7 nucleotides align to TRBD2. Unmatched junction bases numbered 10, after V lost 4 bases and J lost 1 base. The CDR3 has 17 residues. Per germline, CDR1 SGHDN and CDR2 FVKESK. The CDR3 DNA follows: TGTGCCAGCAGCCCCCGGGGTGGCGGGAGATCCTACAATGAGCAGTTCTTC. Translated: CASSPRGGGRSYNEQFF.

The rearrangement links TRBV24-1 to TRBJ2-2; D is uncertain. CDR1 and CDR2 (germline): KGHDR, SFDVKD. This CDR3 region has 16 residues. The V end lost 5 bases, the J end lost 0 bases, and 12 bases lay between the germline ends. CDR3 in amino acids: CATSGFSNANTGELFF. CDR3 coding DNA: TGTGCCACCAGTGGTTTCAGCAATGCGAACACCGGGGAGCTGTTTTTT.

This chain uses TRBV7-2 with TRBJ1-5; tentative D call: TRBD1 (5 bases). V was trimmed by 5 bases and J by 7 bases, leaving 18 bases between them. Germline CDR1 and CDR2: SGHTA and FQGNSA. This CDR3 region has 15 residues. The CDR3: CASSDGDRSTQPQHF. CDR3 sequence (DNA): TGTGCCAGCAGCGATGGGGACCGAAGCACCCAGCCCCAGCATTTT.

This chain links TRBV10-2 with TRBJ1-1, with no clear D. Deletions cut 0 bases from V and 3 bases from J, with 17 bases between. The CDR3 extends over 17 amino acids. CDR1 is WSHSY and CDR2 is SAAADI in the germline V gene. The CDR3 loop reads CASSESIGTQPDTEAFF. The CDR3 region has the DNA TGCGCCAGCAGTGAGTCGATAGGTACTCAACCGGACACTGAAGCTTTCTTT.